The source of this T cell receptor (beta chain) is a study of cytomegalovirus exposure and HLA in healthy donors. The primer mix had 60 Vbeta and 13 Jbeta primers. Measured with immunoSEQ multiplex PCR; TCRdb has only the in-frame clones, and not every one. Found here are 160,000 or so clones, around 80% of them singletons; the top ten hold 6% to 9%. The germline CDR1 and CDR2 sequences are PRHDT and FYEKMQ (reference sequence). V lost 5 bases, J lost 7 bases, and 21 bases lay in between. This CDR3 has 17 residues. In its sample, this clone was seen a few times. Sequencing input: PBMCs. The TCR comes from a young woman in good health and CMV-seropositive. The V and J genes are TRBV13 and TRBJ1-6; TRBD1 is a possible D gene (6 bases). Here the CDR3 reads CASSLNGMGAGNSPLHF. CDR3 DNA: TGTGCCAGCAGCCTAAATGGGATGGGGGCTGGGAATTCACCCCTCCACTTT.